The 31 T cell receptor beta chains below all came from one sample that was sequenced in a study of blood T cell repertoires in COVID-19. Profiling relied on immunoSEQ multiplex PCR, and the TCRdb table lists in-frame clones only, not all of them. The table has 200,000 to 250,000 clones, approximately 82% seen once; the top ten hold about an eighth. Source material: peripheral blood. Receptor source: a woman between 40 and 55 years old with acute or convalescent COVID-19.

This chain connects TRBV27 to TRBJ2-1, with TRBD1 identical over 8 bases. V was clipped by 5 bases and J by 3 bases; unmatched bases: 12. Germline CDR1 is MNHEY and CDR2 is SMNVEV (reference sequence). The CDR3 consists of 17 residues. The chain's CDR3 is CASSPDEGQAFYNEQFF. The CDR3 nucleotides are TGTGCCAGCAGTCCAGACGAGGGACAGGCCTTCTACAATGAGCAGTTCTTC.

This clone was detected a few times. The chain uses TRBV20-1 and TRBJ1-1; D uncertain. Trimming took off 5 bases at V and 10 bases at J, with 14 bases between the two ends. The CDR3 totals 11 residues. Germline V gene sequence: CDR1 DFQATT, CDR2 SNEGSKA (reference sequence). The CDR3 DNA reads TGCAGTGCTCCTCTGGGCGCGGGAGCTTTCTTT. This gives the protein CSAPLGAGAFF.

The rearrangement joins TRBV2 to TRBJ2-3, with D possibly being TRBD1 (5 bases). The CDR3 consists of 15 residues. The germline V gene encodes CDR1 SNHLY and CDR2 FYNNEI. Trimming left V 1 base short and J 2 bases short, with 10 bases between. CDR3 in DNA: TGTGCCAGCAGTGAAGACAGGCACTACACAGATACGCAGTATTTT. Its protein product is CASSEDRHYTDTQYF.

The V and J genes are TRBV6-2 or TRBV6-3 and TRBJ2-5; D not certain. Germline loops: CDR1 MNHEY, CDR2 SVGEGT. V lost 0 bases and J lost 6, with 20 bases in between. This CDR3 contains 17 residues. CDR3 region: CASSYSLRAPLLKTQYF. The CDR3 DNA reads as TGTGCCAGCAGTTACTCACTGAGAGCGCCCCTCCTGAAGACCCAGTACTTC.

The count of this clone is one. The chain employs TRBV25-1 and TRBJ1-1, with 8 bases lining up with TRBD1. Germline V CDR1 and CDR2: MGHDK, SYGVNS. This CDR3 has 12 amino acids. The ends lost 4 bases at V and 10 bases at J; junction bases unmatched: 5. This CDR3 reads CASSADRVGAFF. In nucleotides, the CDR3 is TGTGCCAGCAGTGCGGACAGGGTAGGAGCTTTCTTT.

The chain uses TRBV21-1 and TRBJ1-3; TRBD1, the table's D call, was not compared with the DNA. TRBV21-1 is a pseudogene locus. The CDR3 runs to 15 residues. DNA of the CDR3: TGTGCCAGCAGCAAAGGGACAGGGGGTGGAAACACCATATATTTT. Translating gives CASSKGTGGGNTIYF.

The chain has TRBV7-9 and TRBJ2-7, with 9 bases fitting TRBD1. The germline V gene encodes CDR1 SEHNR and CDR2 FQNEAQ (reference sequence). The CDR3 length is 12 residues. Trimming took 5 bases from V and 5 from J; bases not matched to a gene: 1. CDR3 amino acids: CASSRTGDEQYF. The CDR3 DNA follows: TGTGCCAGCAGCCGGACAGGGGACGAGCAGTACTTC.

V is TRBV14 and J is TRBJ2-3, with TRBD1 identical over 8 bases. This CDR3 region has 16 residues. CDR1 SGHDN and CDR2 FVKESK come from the germline V gene. With 2 bases clipped from V and 6 bases from J, the junction kept 10 bases outside the gene matches. In DNA form, the CDR3 reads TGTGCCAGCAGCCAAATCTGGGCAGGGGGCAGGGATACGCAGTATTTT. Its translation is CASSQIWAGGRDTQYF.

This rearrangement joins TRBV7-8 to TRBJ1-3; tentative D call: TRBD1 (6 bases). Germline assignment: CDR1 SGHVS and CDR2 FQNEAQ. The CDR3 runs 14 residues. Trimming stripped 4 bases from V and 6 bases from J, with 13 bases between. In nucleotides, the CDR3 is TGTGCCAGCAGCTCAGGGACATCGATAAACACCATATATTTT. Its translation: CASSSGTSINTIYF.

This chain joins TRBV24-1 and TRBJ2-1; 8 nucleotides line up with TRBD2. J was trimmed by 7 bases and V by 3 bases; bases with no gene match: 13. Germline CDR1 and CDR2: KGHDR and SFDVKD. CDR3 length: 17 residues. The CDR3 region is CATSDSLDSGRGNEQFF. In DNA form, the CDR3 reads TGTGCCACCAGTGATAGTTTAGACAGCGGGAGAGGAAATGAGCAGTTCTTC.

The CDR3 protein is CASSRTGTGEPQPQHF. CDR3 DNA: TGTGCCAGCAGCCGTACCGGGACAGGGGAACCGCAGCCCCAGCATTTT. The chain has TRBV5-5 and TRBJ1-5; 10 bases match TRBD1. This CDR3 spans 16 amino acids. In germline, CDR1 is SGHKS, CDR2 YYEKEE (reference sequence). With V trimmed by 4 bases and J by 7 bases, 11 bases remained unmatched.

This chain joins TRBV15 and TRBJ1-1; tentative D call: TRBD1 (5 bases). The CDR3 extends over 14 amino acids. The V and J ends lost 5 bases and 11 bases respectively, with 21 bases between them. The germline gives CDR1 LNHNV, CDR2 YYDKDF (reference sequence). The CDR3 spells CATSGLTRDRGAFF. For the CDR3, the DNA is TGTGCCACCAGCGGACTAACCCGGGACCGAGGGGCTTTCTTT.

The chain has TRBV18 and TRBJ1-2; TRBD1 matches at 9 bases. The length of the CDR3 is 16 residues. V shed 2 bases, J shed 3 bases, and the junction held 7 bases outside the gene matches. From germline, CDR1 is KGHSH and CDR2 LQKENI. DNA for the CDR3: TGTGCCAGCTCACCAGGGACAGGGACGATCCACTATGGCTACACCTTC. This codes for CASSPGTGTIHYGYTF.

The gene calls are TRBV6-4 and TRBJ2-3, with a possible D match to TRBD2 (6 bases). Trimming cost V 3 bases and J 2 bases, with 9 bases left between them. CDR3 length equals 14 residues. Per germline, CDR1 MRHNA and CDR2 SNTAGT. In DNA, the CDR3 is TGTGCCAGCAGTGATGGGAGGAACACAGATACGCAGTATTTT. Protein sequence: CASSDGRNTDTQYF.

The chain couples TRBV15 to TRBJ1-5; TRBD1 might be the D (5 bases). V was cut by 5 bases and J by 1 base, with 12 bases left in between. The CDR3 contains 15 residues. Per germline, CDR1 LNHNV and CDR2 YYDKDF (reference sequence). The CDR3 sequence is CATSLGGGSNQPQHF. The CDR3 DNA reads as TGTGCCACCAGCCTTGGGGGAGGGAGCAATCAGCCCCAGCATTTT.

The chain is built from TRBV5-1 and TRBJ2-2, with TRBD2 as a possible D gene (6 bases). Germline V gives CDR1 SGHRS, CDR2 YFSETQ. The CDR3 runs 16 residues. Trimming cost V 6 bases and J 2 bases, with 17 bases left between them. CDR3 residues: CASIAGSGLNTGELFF. The CDR3 DNA reads TGCGCCAGCATCGCGGGTAGCGGACTTAACACCGGGGAGCTGTTTTTT.

The chain combines TRBV7-8 with TRBJ1-2, with 8 nucleotides matching TRBD1. CDR1 SGHVS and CDR2 FQNEAQ come from the germline V gene. With 3 bases clipped from V and 9 bases from J, the junction kept 6 bases outside the gene matches. The length of the CDR3 is 13 residues. CDR3: CASSFGQGMSYTF. The CDR3 region has the DNA TGTGCCAGCAGCTTCGGACAGGGTATGAGCTACACCTTC.

This rearrangement joins TRBV9 to TRBJ2-1; the match to TRBD2 covers 12 bases. Unmatched junction bases numbered 9, after V lost 4 bases and J lost 7 bases. CDR3 length: 16 residues. Germline V gives CDR1 SGDLS, CDR2 YYNGEE. In nucleotides, the CDR3 is TGTGCCAGCAGCTCCCGGACTAGCGGGGTTAGGAATGAGCAGTTCTTC. Translation: CASSSRTSGVRNEQFF.

V and J are TRBV6-6 and TRBJ2-3, with 8 positions matching TRBD1. Germline lookup yields CDR1 MNHNY and CDR2 SVGAGI (reference sequence). V lost 5 bases and J lost 8; bases outside the gene matches: 15. The CDR3 runs 16 residues. CDR3 amino acids: CASSVGTGAVVATQYF. DNA for the CDR3: TGTGCCAGCAGTGTGGGGACAGGAGCTGTTGTAGCTACGCAGTATTTT.

J is TRBJ1-4 and V is TRBV30; the D gene is possibly TRBD1 (5 bases). Germline CDR1 reads GTSNPN; CDR2 reads SVGIG (reference sequence). CDR3 size: 13 residues. V was clipped by 0 bases and J by 8 bases, with 10 bases between them. CDR3 DNA: TGTGCCTGGAGTGTATGGCAGGGCGAAAAACTGTTTTTT. The encoded protein is CAWSVWQGEKLFF.

J is TRBJ2-7 and V is TRBV10-2, with 9 bases identical to TRBD2. V was clipped by 0 bases and J by 4 bases; unmatched bases: 4. The CDR3 is 15 amino acids. CDR1 is WSHSY and CDR2 is SAAADI in the germline V gene. The CDR3 coding sequence is TGCGCCAGCAGTGAGTCGGCTAGCGGGAAATACGAGCAGTACTTC. Its translation: CASSESASGKYEQYF.

This clone was observed a few times. The chain recombines TRBV6-4 with TRBJ2-3, with D maybe TRBD1 (5 bases). V was pared by 9 bases and J by 2 bases, with 21 bases between. The CDR3 contains 16 residues. The germline V gene encodes CDR1 MRHNA and CDR2 SNTAGT. CDR3 loop: CARHKAPYRFTDTQYF. Written as DNA, the CDR3 is TGTGCCAGACACAAGGCCCCCTACAGGTTCACAGATACGCAGTATTTT.

In DNA, the CDR3 is TGTGCCAGCCGAGGCCGGGGCACAGATACGCAGTATTTT. It specifies CASRGRGTDTQYF. The chain recombines TRBV12-3 or TRBV12-4 with TRBJ2-3; unclear D gene. V was shortened by 8 bases and J by 1 base, with 10 bases between the two germline ends. This CDR3 contains 13 residues.

This chain links TRBV19 with TRBJ1-3, with D tentatively TRBD1 (5 bases). Trimming removed 3 bases from V and 0 bases from J, with 15 bases in between. The germline gives CDR1 LNHDA, CDR2 SQIVND (reference sequence). The length of the CDR3 is 17 residues. Written as DNA, the CDR3 is TGTGCCAGTAGTATTCTCCTCAGGGAAAACTCTGGAAACACCATATATTTT. Translated, it gives CASSILLRENSGNTIYF.

This chain links TRBV9 with TRBJ2-7; no clear D gene. The CDR3 contains 13 residues. The germline V gene encodes CDR1 SGDLS and CDR2 YYNGEE. Trimming stripped 0 bases from V and 3 bases from J, with 7 bases between. The CDR3 nucleotides read TGTGCCAGCAGCGTAGGGCCACGCTACGAGCAGTACTTC. It codes for CASSVGPRYEQYF.

J is TRBJ2-7 and V is TRBV12-3 or TRBV12-4; a weak D match, TRBD1 (5 bases). V dropped 7 bases and J dropped 7 bases, with 14 bases sitting between them. This CDR3 region has 12 residues. The CDR3 sequence is CASTSGKGEQYF. CDR3 DNA: TGTGCCAGCACATCTGGGAAGGGGGAGCAGTACTTC.

The chain employs TRBV7-9 and TRBJ2-3, with 8 bases lining up with TRBD2. The trim removed 3 bases at V and 0 bases at J, leaving 11 bases unmatched. The CDR3 has 18 residues. CDR1 SEHNR and CDR2 FQNEAQ come from the germline V gene (reference sequence). The CDR3 DNA reads TGTGCCAGCAGCTTTTGGGGGGATCCTAGCGGGAGCACAGATACGCAGTATTTT. Translated: CASSFWGDPSGSTDTQYF. Filled out from reference TRBV7-9 and TRBJ2-3, the complete variable domain reads DTGVSQNPRHKITKRGQNVTFRCDPISEHNRLYWYRQTLGQGPEFLTYFQNEAQLEKSRLLSDRFSAERPKGSFSTLEIQRTEQGDSAMYLCASSFWGDPSGSTDTQYFGPGTRLTVL.

V and J are TRBV7-2 and TRBJ2-7; 9 bases align to TRBD1. Germline assignment: CDR1 SGHTA and CDR2 FQGNSA. The CDR3 is 17 residues long. After removal of 2 bases from V and 5 bases from J, the junction contained 13 bases not matched to a gene. CDR3 nucleotides: TGTGCCAGCAGCTTAAAGGGGTGGGGACAGGGTAGTAACGAGCAGTACTTC. This gives the protein CASSLKGWGQGSNEQYF.

The chain links TRBV27 to TRBJ1-4; 11 positions match TRBD1. V lost 7 bases to trimming and J lost 7 bases; unmatched junction nucleotides: 5. Germline V CDR1 and CDR2: MNHEY, SMNVEV (reference sequence). CDR3 length: 14 residues. DNA of the CDR3: TGTGCCAGCACCGGACAGGGGGCGGGTGAAAAACTGTTTTTT. Encoded protein: CASTGQGAGEKLFF.

This clone was seen just once. This chain joins TRBV6-4 and TRBJ2-3, with TRBD2 matching 14 bases. The CDR3 has 16 residues. J lost 6 bases, V lost 5 bases, and 7 bases had no gene match. Germline CDR1 is MRHNA and CDR2 is SNTAGT. Written as DNA, the CDR3 is TGTGCCAGCAGTCCCGGGACTAGCGGGGGCGGGGATACGCAGTATTTT. It encodes CASSPGTSGGGDTQYF.

V and J are TRBV30 and TRBJ1-5, with 9 bases identical to TRBD1. The germline V gene has CDR1 GTSNPN and CDR2 SVGIG (reference sequence). Trimming took 4 bases from V and 5 from J; bases not matched to a gene: 3. CDR3 length equals 13 residues. This chain's CDR3 is CAWKGQGHQPQHF. CDR3 nucleotides: TGTGCCTGGAAGGGACAGGGACATCAGCCCCAGCATTTT.